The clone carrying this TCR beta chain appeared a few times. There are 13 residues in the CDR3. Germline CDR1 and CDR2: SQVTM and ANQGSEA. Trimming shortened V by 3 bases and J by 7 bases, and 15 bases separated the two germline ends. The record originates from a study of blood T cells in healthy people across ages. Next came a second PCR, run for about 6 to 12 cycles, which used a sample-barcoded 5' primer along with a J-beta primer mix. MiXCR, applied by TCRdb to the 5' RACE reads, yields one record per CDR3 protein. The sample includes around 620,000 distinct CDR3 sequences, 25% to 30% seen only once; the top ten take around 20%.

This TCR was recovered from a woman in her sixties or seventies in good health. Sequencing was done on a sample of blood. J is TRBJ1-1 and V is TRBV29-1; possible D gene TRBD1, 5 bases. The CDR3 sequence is CSVEGREYGEAFF. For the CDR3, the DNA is TGCAGCGTTGAGGGCAGGGAGTATGGTGAAGCTTTCTTT.